Below, one T cell receptor beta chain is given with its context. This sample stems from a study of T cell changes during pregnancy in multiple sclerosis. Germline-derived CDR1 and CDR2 are SQVTM and ANQGSEA. This CDR3 contains 17 residues. The V gene lost 4 bases and the J gene lost 0 bases, with 22 bases spanning the gap. Only in-frame clones appear in the TCRdb table, and some are missing; sequencing was by immunoSEQ multiplex PCR. The sample records approximately 63,000 clones, about nine tenths being singletons. The sample was peripheral blood, taken in the third trimester of pregnancy. This clonotype was sampled from a female donor in good health, enrolled as a control in a pregnancy study. The genes are TRBV29-1 and TRBJ2-7, with TRBD2 as a possible D gene (6 bases). CDR3 nucleotides: TGCAGCGTTGTCGGGTTAAGTGGGACTGCGAGCTCCTACGAGCAGTACTTC. It codes for CSVVGLSGTASSYEQYF.